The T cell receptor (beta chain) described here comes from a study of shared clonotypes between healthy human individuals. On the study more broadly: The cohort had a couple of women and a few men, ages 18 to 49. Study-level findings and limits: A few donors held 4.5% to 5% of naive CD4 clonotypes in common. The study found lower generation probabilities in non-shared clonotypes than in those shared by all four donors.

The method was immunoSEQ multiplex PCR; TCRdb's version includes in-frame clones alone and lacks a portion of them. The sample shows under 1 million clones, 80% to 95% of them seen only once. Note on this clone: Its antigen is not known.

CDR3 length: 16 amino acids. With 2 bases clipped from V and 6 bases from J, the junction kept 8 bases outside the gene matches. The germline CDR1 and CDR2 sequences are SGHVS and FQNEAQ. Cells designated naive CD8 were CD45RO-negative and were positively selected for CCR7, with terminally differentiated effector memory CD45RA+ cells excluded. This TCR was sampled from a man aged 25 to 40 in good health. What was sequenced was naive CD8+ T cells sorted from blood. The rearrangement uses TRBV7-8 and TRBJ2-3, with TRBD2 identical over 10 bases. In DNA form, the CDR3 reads TGTGCCAGCAGCTTAAACCTAGCGGGGGATACGGATACGCAGTATTTT. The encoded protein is CASSLNLAGDTDTQYF. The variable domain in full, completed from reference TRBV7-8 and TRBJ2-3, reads GAGVSQSPRYKVAKRGQDVALRCDPISGHVSLFWYQQALGQGPEFLTYFQNEAQLDKSGLPSDRFFAERPEGSVSTLKIQRTQQEDSAVYLCASSLNLAGDTDTQYFGPGTRLTVL.